This T cell receptor (beta chain) stems from a study of cytomegalovirus exposure and HLA in healthy donors. Findings and caveats of the study: In a later analysis, most CMV-associated TCR beta chains appeared HLA-restricted. Most TCR sequences showed up rarely, but some public TCRs showed up in many donors. Analyses of presence/absence relied on an assumption of roughly uniform sequencing depth across donors.

V gave up 5 bases and J gave up 10 bases, with 12 bases separating them. Germline V lookup: CDR1 SNHLY, CDR2 FYNNEI. This CDR3 has 12 amino acids. Worth noting for this clone: Antigen unknown.

PCR employed 60 Vbeta and 13 Jbeta primers. TCRdb's table, derived via immunoSEQ multiplex PCR, lists solely in-frame clones and lacks some. The data contain around 100,000 clones, about 77% of them singletons. This chain joins TRBV2 and TRBJ2-1; D possibly corresponds to TRBD1 (6 bases). This receptor was obtained from a young woman in good health and CMV-seropositive. The sequenced sample was PBMCs. The CDR3 DNA reads TGTGCCAGCAGTACACAGGGACGGGAGCAGTTCTTC. It yields the protein CASSTQGREQFF.